What follows are 15 T cell receptor beta chains derived from one specimen sequenced in a study of shared clonotypes between healthy human individuals. Repertoires were generated with immunoSEQ multiplex PCR, while TCRdb's copy carries only in-frame clones and drops some. The data contain a few million clones, roughly 92% of them singletons. Sequenced input: naive CD4+ T cells sorted from blood. Described subset: CD45RA+ positively selected. The receptors originated from a man younger than 35 in good health.

This chain links TRBV5-5 with TRBJ1-3, with 8 nucleotides matching TRBD1. The CDR3 has 16 residues. Looked up from germline, CDR1 is SGHKS and CDR2 is YYEKEE (reference sequence). With 4 bases clipped from V and 2 bases from J, the junction kept 8 bases outside the gene matches. The CDR3 DNA follows: TGTGCCAGCAGCCCGCAGGGGGCAACCGCTGGAAACACCATATATTTT. It encodes CASSPQGATAGNTIYF.

The chain carries TRBV11-3 and TRBJ2-5; 9 bases align to TRBD2. The V segment lost 2 bases and the J segment 2 bases; nucleotides outside the gene matches: 12. Per the germline V gene, CDR1 is SGHNT and CDR2 is YENEEA. This CDR3 spans 18 amino acids. The chain's CDR3 is CASSLPLPVAGVQETQYF. In DNA form, the CDR3 reads TGTGCCAGCAGCTTACCCCTCCCGGTAGCGGGAGTACAAGAGACCCAGTACTTC.

The CDR3 region has the DNA TGTGCCAGCCGTTCGAACGGGCCCCAGCATTTT. Amino acid sequence: CASRSNGPQHF. This sequence joins TRBV28 and TRBJ1-5; D gene unclear. This CDR3 is built from 11 residues. The germline V gene has CDR1 MDHEN and CDR2 SYDVKM. Trimming took off 8 bases at V and 9 bases at J, with 11 bases between the two ends.

The chain joins TRBV19 to TRBJ2-2, with TRBD2 matching over 9 bases. The CDR3 has 16 amino acids. Germline CDR1 and CDR2: LNHDA and SQIVND (reference sequence). V was clipped by 4 bases and J by 3 bases; unmatched bases: 6. DNA of the CDR3: TGTGCCAGTAGTACCTTAGCGGGGGACCACACCGGGGAGCTGTTTTTT. This gives the protein CASSTLAGDHTGELFF.

Note on this clone: This same CDR3 is encoded by further DNA sequences in the sample. The genes are TRBV6-5 and TRBJ2-7; D gene uncertain. The V and J ends lost 2 bases and 4 bases respectively, with 9 bases between them. This CDR3 contains 13 residues. Germline CDR1 reads MNHEY; CDR2 reads SVGAGI. Here the CDR3 DNA reads TGTGCCAGCAGTTACAGGGTAGGGTACGAGCAGTACTTC. Encoded protein: CASSYRVGYEQYF.

The chain joins TRBV5-1 to TRBJ1-1; perhaps TRBD1 as D (5 bases). The CDR3 is made up of 14 amino acids. The V gene's germline CDR1 is SGHRS and CDR2 YFSETQ. Trimming took off 3 bases at V and 5 bases at J, with 14 bases between the two ends. This CDR3 is CASSSLDQGTEAFF. The CDR3 DNA sequence: TGCGCCAGCAGCTCCCTGGACCAGGGAACTGAAGCTTTCTTT.

This clone was counted once. This sequence joins TRBV7-9 and TRBJ2-5, with unresolved D. The J call is uncertain, as TRBJ2-7 better fits the DNA end. The CDR3 contains 13 residues. The germline CDR1 and CDR2 sequences are SEHNR and FQNEAQ (reference sequence). The CDR3 sequence: CASSFLSSYEQYF. The CDR3 DNA reads TGTGCCAGCAGCTTCTTGAGTTCCTACGAGCAGTACTTC.

The chain combines TRBV6-1 with TRBJ1-5; D ambiguous. The CDR3 length is 19 residues. Germline V gene lookup returns CDR1 MNHNS and CDR2 SASEGT. Trimming took off 3 bases at V and 0 bases at J, with 21 bases between the two ends. The CDR3 region has the DNA TGTGCCAGCAGTGAGTTTGGGTTCGGTAACGAATATAGCAATCAGCCCCAGCATTTT. Translated, it gives CASSEFGFGNEYSNQPQHF.

Remarks on this clone: Other DNA sequences in this sample translate to the same CDR3. This chain links TRBV6-6 with TRBJ1-1; 7 bases line up with TRBD1. This CDR3 has 14 residues. Trimming at V came to 1 base and at J to 5 bases, leaving 4 bases not matched to a gene. CDR1 and CDR2 from the germline V gene are MNHNY and SVGAGI (reference sequence). CDR3: CASSYWTGGTEAFF. The CDR3 nucleotides are TGTGCCAGCAGTTACTGGACAGGAGGGACTGAAGCTTTCTTT.

The chain uses TRBV5-1 and TRBJ1-1, with D unresolved. The CDR3 runs to 14 residues. The ends were cut back, 0 bases at V and 5 bases at J, with 11 bases in the middle. Germline V gene sequence: CDR1 SGHRS, CDR2 YFSETQ. The CDR3 sequence: CASSLALSGTEAFF. The CDR3 DNA is TGCGCCAGCAGCTTGGCCCTTTCGGGGACTGAAGCTTTCTTT.

This clone was counted once. The chain carries TRBV6-1 and TRBJ1-5, with D unresolved. V lost 2 bases and J 6 bases, leaving 20 bases between the germline ends. Germline V gene lookup returns CDR1 MNHNS and CDR2 SASEGT. The CDR3 consists of 17 residues. The CDR3 region is CASSELVGVNSAQPQHF. DNA of the CDR3: TGTGCCAGCAGTGAATTGGTCGGGGTGAATTCGGCTCAGCCCCAGCATTTT.

In its sample, this clone was seen once. The sample has other DNA sequences that encode this CDR3 too. The V gene is TRBV18, the J gene TRBJ1-2; 7 nucleotides align to TRBD1. Germline V gene data show CDR1 as KGHSH and CDR2 as LQKENI. V shed 3 bases and J 2 bases; nucleotides not matched to a gene: 3. This CDR3 region has 14 residues. The DNA for the CDR3 is TGTGCCAGCTCACCTGACAGGGTCAACTATGGCTACACCTTC. Translating it yields CASSPDRVNYGYTF.

The V call is TRBV6-5, the J call TRBJ2-5; D might be TRBD1 or TRBD2, each matching 7 bases. Trimming took off 10 bases at V and 4 bases at J, with 19 bases between the two ends. In germline, CDR1 is MNHEY, CDR2 SVGAGI. This CDR3 has 14 amino acids. CDR3 sequence (DNA): TGTGCCACCAGGGGGGGGGCAAAGACAGAGACCCAGTACTTC. It specifies CATRGGAKTETQYF.

This rearrangement joins TRBV6-1 to TRBJ2-5; 11 bases match TRBD2. With 4 bases clipped from V and 1 base from J, the junction kept 11 bases outside the gene matches. The CDR3 totals 18 residues. Germline CDR1 reads MNHNS; CDR2 reads SASEGT. CDR3 nucleotide sequence: TGTGCCAGCAGTGGGGTAACTAGCGGGGGACTACTCCAAGAGACCCAGTACTTC. This sequence encodes CASSGVTSGGLLQETQYF.

The J gene is TRBJ1-4, the V gene TRBV5-5; D is ambiguous. Trimming took 3 bases from V and 8 from J, leaving 14 bases between them. The CDR3 sequence is 14 residues long. Per the germline V gene, CDR1 is SGHKS and CDR2 is YYEKEE (reference sequence). The CDR3 region is CASSSAWGGEKLFF. CDR3 DNA sequence: TGTGCCAGCAGCTCCGCTTGGGGTGGCGAAAAACTGTTTTTT.